This entry lists 27 T cell receptor beta chains sequenced from one sample in a study of shared clonotypes between healthy human individuals (dated by TCRdb to 2018 to 2020). Receptor amplification or capture employed the immunoSEQ multiplex PCR assay. This is the immuneACCESS table as TCRdb keeps it, with only in-frame sequences that have V and J called. A part of the clones is gone; compared with another copy, unresolved V genes explain less than half, and the rest is unexplained. This sample holds roughly 2.1 million clones; more than 85% were observed only once. Around 1.7% of the sample belongs to the ten largest clones. CD8 naive samples were obtained by positive selection for CCR7 among CD45RO-negative cells, yielding a CD45RA+CCR7+ population from which TemRA cells were excluded. The sample comprised naive CD8+ T cells from PBMCs. Per the publication, the cell subset or site label means: CD45RA+CCR7+. The receptors here all came from a man between 18 and 35 years old in good health. Some clones in this sample may be carry-over from other donors' samples.

The chain couples TRBV28 to TRBJ2-7; 8 bases are a match to TRBD2. V lost 3 bases, J lost 5 bases, and 15 bases stayed unmatched. This CDR3 has 17 amino acids. CDR1 is MDHEN and CDR2 is SYDVKM in the germline V gene. CDR3 in DNA: TGTGCCAGCAGTTTGGGGACGGGAGGGGTCAGGGGCCACGAGCAGTACTTC. Translating gives CASSLGTGGVRGHEQYF.

The chain combines TRBV28 with TRBJ2-1; D gene ambiguous. Per the germline V gene, CDR1 is MDHEN and CDR2 is SYDVKM. The length of the CDR3 is 15 residues. The V gene lost 5 bases and the J gene lost 0 bases, with 11 bases spanning the gap. As DNA, the CDR3 is TGTGCCAGCAGTCAACATACCTACTCCTACAATGAGCAGTTCTTC. Protein product: CASSQHTYSYNEQFF.

This clone was counted once. The gene calls are TRBV28 and TRBJ2-7; D remains ambiguous. Germline CDR1 MDHEN, CDR2 SYDVKM. The CDR3 is 13 residues long. V lost 7 bases, J lost 2 bases, and 12 bases lay in between. CDR3 residues: CASNNDEAYEQYF. Written as DNA, the CDR3 is TGTGCCAGCAATAACGACGAGGCCTACGAGCAGTACTTC.

The chain employs TRBV7-8 and TRBJ2-1; 8 nucleotides match TRBD1. V shed 5 bases and J 8 bases; nucleotides not matched to a gene: 11. The CDR3 is made up of 15 amino acids. Germline loops: CDR1 SGHVS, CDR2 FQNEAQ. CDR3 sequence (DNA): TGTGCCAGCAGCCAAGGACAGGGTCCCGCCGATGAGCAGTTCTTC. This codes for CASSQGQGPADEQFF.

The chain carries TRBV13 and TRBJ2-3, with 8 positions matching TRBD2. From germline, CDR1 is PRHDT and CDR2 FYEKMQ (reference sequence). The V gene end was trimmed by 2 bases and the J gene end by 4 bases; junction bases not matched to a gene: 11. The CDR3 is made up of 17 amino acids. The CDR3 DNA sequence: TGTGCCAGCAGCTTAACCCCGGGACTAGGTCGCCCAGATACGCAGTATTTT. It is translated as CASSLTPGLGRPDTQYF.

V usage is TRBV7-2 and J usage is TRBJ2-7; 8 positions agree with TRBD2. Germline V gene data show CDR1 as SGHTA and CDR2 as FQGNSA. V shed 4 bases and J 1 base; nucleotides not matched to a gene: 9. This CDR3 spans 16 amino acids. The CDR3 coding sequence is TGTGCCAGCAGCTGGTTTACCGGGACTAGGTCCTACGAGCAGTACTTC. It yields the protein CASSWFTGTRSYEQYF.

CDR3 sequence: CASRSLRGGTEAFF. In DNA form, the CDR3 reads TGCGCCAGCAGGAGTCTCCGGGGGGGCACTGAAGCTTTCTTT. The chain employs TRBV4-3 and TRBJ1-1; TRBD1 might be the D (5 bases). V was trimmed by 6 bases and J by 4 bases, leaving 15 bases between them. This CDR3 contains 14 residues. Germline lookup yields CDR1 LGHNA and CDR2 YSLEER.

This clone came up once. The sample carries other DNA sequences with the same CDR3. V gene TRBV5-4 combines with J gene TRBJ2-3, with D unresolved. The CDR3 is made up of 12 amino acids. The germline V and J ends were trimmed by 4 bases and 2 bases, with 5 bases remaining between them. Germline loops: CDR1 SGHNT, CDR2 YYREEE (reference sequence). CDR3 protein: CASSVITDTQYF. The CDR3 DNA reads as TGTGCCAGCAGCGTTATCACAGATACGCAGTATTTT.

The chain couples TRBV27 to TRBJ1-1; TRBD1 is a possible D gene (5 bases). The CDR3 extends over 16 amino acids. Germline CDR1 is MNHEY and CDR2 is SMNVEV (reference sequence). V gave up 6 bases and J gave up 1 base, with 18 bases separating them. The CDR3, as DNA: TGTGCCAGCAGCCCCAATATCCTTGGACAGAACACTGAAGCTTTCTTT. This sequence encodes CASSPNILGQNTEAFF.

The chain couples TRBV9 to TRBJ2-3; 10 bases match TRBD2. Germline V gives CDR1 SGDLS, CDR2 YYNGEE. The CDR3 length is 17 residues. V lost 3 bases and J lost 6; bases outside the gene matches: 13. The chain's CDR3 is CASSAEPSGSVSDTQYF. CDR3 coding DNA: TGTGCCAGCAGCGCGGAGCCTAGCGGGAGCGTATCTGATACGCAGTATTTT.

The chain uses TRBV4-3 and TRBJ2-3; D unresolved. The germline V and J ends were trimmed by 4 bases and 0 bases, with 14 bases remaining between them. The CDR3 is 16 residues long. Germline V gene sequence: CDR1 LGHNA, CDR2 YSLEER. The CDR3 loop reads CASSPKRHPSTDTQYF. Here the CDR3 DNA reads TGCGCCAGCAGCCCAAAGCGACACCCTAGCACAGATACGCAGTATTTT.

The genes are TRBV4-3 and TRBJ2-5; D might be TRBD2 (6 bases). The CDR3 has 17 residues. Per germline, CDR1 LGHNA and CDR2 YSLEER. V lost 5 bases, J lost 4 bases, and 23 bases lay in between. DNA for the CDR3: TGCGCCAGCAGCTATAGGTCGGCGGGGACCAAGGTAGAGACCCAGTACTTC. The encoded protein is CASSYRSAGTKVETQYF.

This clone showed up just a few times. Within the sample, other DNA sequences also encode this same CDR3. This chain uses TRBV7-9 with TRBJ1-5; D is uncertain. Germline CDR1 SEHNR, CDR2 FQNEAQ (reference sequence). The CDR3 length is 15 residues. V was cut by 1 base and J by 0 bases, with 7 bases left in between. The DNA of the CDR3 is TGTGCCAGCAGCTTAGGGGGTTATAGCAATCAGCCCCAGCATTTT. Translated, it gives CASSLGGYSNQPQHF.

This clone appeared a single time. V usage is TRBV5-1 and J usage is TRBJ1-1; D is undetermined. The germline V and J ends were trimmed by 5 bases and 0 bases, with 23 bases remaining between them. This CDR3 has 18 residues. The germline CDR1 and CDR2 sequences are SGHRS and YFSETQ. For the CDR3, the DNA is TGCGCCAGCAGACCGGCTAAGGTGGGGTCAGCTTTGAACACTGAAGCTTTCTTT. As protein: CASRPAKVGSALNTEAFF.

V gene TRBV7-8 combines with J gene TRBJ2-5, with 13 bases that match TRBD2. This CDR3 contains 15 residues. Trimming at V came to 10 bases and at J to 5 bases, leaving 10 bases not matched to a gene. The germline V gene has CDR1 SGHVS and CDR2 FQNEAQ. DNA of the CDR3: TGTGCCACGACCGGGACTAGCGGGATTTGGGAGACCCAGTACTTC. Protein product: CATTGTSGIWETQYF.

The CDR3 reads CASSGRSGPEAFF. CDR3 DNA: TGTGCCAGCAGTGGACGTTCAGGCCCTGAAGCTTTCTTT. The J gene is TRBJ1-1, the V gene TRBV28, with D uncertain. Trimming pared 5 bases from V and 6 bases from J, leaving 13 bases between. This CDR3 region has 13 residues. Germline V gene lookup returns CDR1 MDHEN and CDR2 SYDVKM.

The chain has TRBV27 and TRBJ2-3; D is tentatively TRBD1 or TRBD2 (5 bases each). The germline V gene has CDR1 MNHEY and CDR2 SMNVEV (reference sequence). V was pared by 5 bases and J by 5 bases, with 17 bases between. The CDR3 contains 15 residues. The CDR3 spells CASSPWDGGRDTQYF. Written as DNA, the CDR3 is TGTGCCAGCAGTCCTTGGGACGGAGGAAGAGATACGCAGTATTTT.

This sequence joins TRBV29-1 and TRBJ1-2; no reliable D call. V lost 1 base and J 4 bases, leaving 10 bases between the germline ends. CDR1 SQVTM and CDR2 ANQGSEA come from the germline V gene. This CDR3 has 13 amino acids. The CDR3 coding sequence is TGCAGCGTTGAAGTCTCCAGTTCCTATGGCTACACCTTC. It specifies CSVEVSSSYGYTF.

The chain has TRBV28 and TRBJ1-1, with TRBD1 matching 8 bases. The V segment lost 5 bases and the J segment 4 bases; nucleotides outside the gene matches: 6. CDR3 size: 14 residues. Per the germline V gene, CDR1 is MDHEN and CDR2 is SYDVKM. The DNA for the CDR3 is TGTGCCAGCAGTCTGACCAGGGGGCTCACTGAAGCTTTCTTT. Protein: CASSLTRGLTEAFF.

The chain is built from TRBV9 and TRBJ2-1, with D maybe TRBD2 (6 bases). The V end was cut by 4 bases, the J end by 8 bases, with 16 bases between. The germline gives CDR1 SGDLS, CDR2 YYNGEE. The CDR3 loop spans 14 amino acids. This chain's CDR3 is CASSPGNGGYEQFF. Here the CDR3 DNA reads TGTGCCAGCAGCCCCGGAAATGGGGGGTATGAGCAGTTCTTC.

This chain uses TRBV11-2 with TRBJ2-5, with no clear D. CDR3 length equals 12 residues. Germline V CDR1 and CDR2: SGHAT, FQNNGV. V was shortened by 5 bases and J by 6 bases, with 10 bases between the two germline ends. The CDR3 DNA follows: TGTGCCAGCAGCCCGTCTATGCAGACCCAGTACTTC. This translates into CASSPSMQTQYF.

The V and J genes are TRBV27 and TRBJ2-3, with TRBD1 matching 8 bases. Germline-derived CDR1 and CDR2 are MNHEY and SMNVEV (reference sequence). The CDR3 has 15 amino acids. The V gene end was trimmed by 4 bases and the J gene end by 5 bases; junction bases not matched to a gene: 8. The DNA for the CDR3 is TGTGCCAGCAGTTCCTTTCAGGGGGCGGGAGATACGCAGTATTTT. Translated, it gives CASSSFQGAGDTQYF.

The V and J genes are TRBV27 and TRBJ2-1, with D possibly being TRBD2 (6 bases). Per the germline V gene, CDR1 is MNHEY and CDR2 is SMNVEV (reference sequence). The CDR3 extends over 13 amino acids. The V and J ends lost 8 bases and 5 bases respectively, with 13 bases between them. CDR3 protein: CASSVGGNNEQFF. CDR3 bases: TGTGCCAGCTCCGTGGGAGGAAACAATGAGCAGTTCTTC.

This chain joins TRBV19 and TRBJ2-7; TRBD2 agrees at 11 bases. Trimming took 7 bases from V and 4 from J; bases not matched to a gene: 9. The germline CDR1 and CDR2 sequences are LNHDA and SQIVND (reference sequence). The CDR3 covers 15 residues. CDR3 residues: CASKTSLAGAYEQYF. The DNA of the CDR3 is TGTGCCAGTAAAACGTCACTAGCGGGAGCATACGAGCAGTACTTC. Looking up the rest from reference TRBV19 and TRBJ2-7 gives the full variable domain: DGGITQSPKYLFRKEGQNVTLSCEQNLNHDAMYWYRQDPGQGLRLIYYSQIVNDFQKGDIAEGYSVSREKKESFPLTVTSAQKNPTAFYLCASKTSLAGAYEQYFGPGTRLTVT.

Details on this clone: Other DNA variants within this sample encode the same CDR3. V usage is TRBV5-6 and J usage is TRBJ1-5, with TRBD1 as a possible D gene (5 bases). The CDR3 loop spans 13 amino acids. V was pared by 4 bases and J by 3 bases, with 8 bases between. Germline V gene lookup returns CDR1 SGHDT and CDR2 YYEEEE. This CDR3 is CASSLGTNQPQHF. As DNA, the CDR3 is TGTGCCAGCAGCCTCGGGACCAATCAGCCCCAGCATTTT.

The V and J genes are TRBV7-9 and TRBJ1-4, with 8 bases aligning to TRBD1. The CDR3 length is 18 residues. The V and J ends lost 3 bases and 9 bases, in that order; junction bases with no gene match: 18. Germline CDR1 and CDR2: SEHNR and FQNEAQ (reference sequence). The CDR3 loop reads CASSFSSRDPQGEKKLFF. For the CDR3, the DNA is TGTGCCAGCAGCTTTAGTTCCCGGGACCCACAGGGGGAGAAAAAACTGTTTTTT.

This clone was counted a single time. The chain links TRBV28 to TRBJ2-3, with D perhaps TRBD2 (7 bases). Trimming shortened V by 7 bases and J by 7 bases, and 21 bases separated the two germline ends. The CDR3 sequence is 15 residues long. The germline gives CDR1 MDHEN, CDR2 SYDVKM. The CDR3 coding sequence is TGTGCCAGCAACGGGGGGAACAGGGAACCCTATACGCAGTATTTT. As protein: CASNGGNREPYTQYF.